The 24 T cell receptor beta chains listed next were all sequenced from one sample in a study of blood T cell repertoires in COVID-19. Clones were sequenced by immunoSEQ multiplex PCR, and TCRdb holds only the in-frame ones, with some missing. The sample consists of over 150,000 clones, 83% of them appearing once. The sequencing input was peripheral blood. The receptors shown here come from a woman aged 60-75 years with COVID-19, enrolled during active disease.

This chain connects TRBV11-2 to TRBJ1-5; no definite D call. Trimming stripped 0 bases from V and 7 bases from J, with 13 bases between. The CDR3 runs 15 residues. Per the germline V gene, CDR1 is SGHAT and CDR2 is FQNNGV. CDR3 residues: CASSLDNAGLQPQHF. In nucleotides, the CDR3 is TGTGCCAGCAGCTTAGATAATGCAGGTCTCCAGCCCCAGCATTTT.

This chain links TRBV27 with TRBJ2-3; the match to TRBD2 covers 11 bases. CDR1 is MNHEY and CDR2 is SMNVEV in the germline V gene (reference sequence). The V gene end was trimmed by 3 bases and the J gene end by 3 bases; junction bases not matched to a gene: 5. The CDR3 is made up of 16 amino acids. The CDR3 loop reads CASSFRLAGGTDTQYF. CDR3 nucleotides: TGTGCCAGCAGTTTCCGCCTAGCGGGGGGTACAGATACGCAGTATTTT.

This chain links TRBV19 with TRBJ1-2; D may be TRBD1 (5 bases). V was cut by 3 bases and J by 4 bases, with 9 bases left in between. CDR1 is LNHDA, CDR2 SQIVND, per germline (reference sequence). This CDR3 spans 13 amino acids. This CDR3 reads CASSMGPAYGYTF. The DNA of the CDR3 is TGTGCCAGTAGTATGGGGCCTGCCTATGGCTACACCTTC.

This clone was seen only a few times. The CDR3 protein is CASSPSLLESDTQYF. The CDR3 nucleotides read TGTGCCAGCAGCCCGAGTTTACTAGAATCAGATACGCAGTATTTT. The chain has TRBV7-2 and TRBJ2-3; D perhaps matches TRBD2 (5 bases). The germline CDR1 and CDR2 sequences are SGHTA and FQGNSA. The CDR3 length is 15 residues. Trimming cost V 5 bases and J 4 bases, with 16 bases left between them.

This clone showed up just once. The rearrangement links TRBV15 to TRBJ1-2; no firm D call. The CDR3 loop spans 16 amino acids. Germline assignment: CDR1 LNHNV and CDR2 YYDKDF (reference sequence). The V gene lost 3 bases and the J gene lost 1 base, with 15 bases spanning the gap. The CDR3 bases are TGTGCCACCAGCAGTCAGATCGTGACTTATAACTATGGCTACACCTTC. Its protein is CATSSQIVTYNYGYTF.

The V and J genes are TRBV2 and TRBJ2-3; 9 bases fit TRBD1. From germline, CDR1 is SNHLY and CDR2 FYNNEI. J gave up 3 bases and V 4 bases, and 2 bases lay outside the gene matches. CDR3 size: 14 residues. CDR3 nucleotide sequence: TGTGCCAGCAGTGCACAGGGGGCTACAGATACGCAGTATTTT. Encoded protein: CASSAQGATDTQYF. Complete variable domain (other parts from reference TRBV2 and TRBJ2-3): EPEVTQTPSHQVTQMGQEVILRCVPISNHLYFYWYRQILGQKVEFLVSFYNNEISEKSEIFDDQFSVERPDGSNFTLKIRSTKLEDSAMYFCASSAQGATDTQYFGPGTRLTVL.

The chain recombines TRBV14 with TRBJ2-2, with a tentative D call TRBD1 (6 bases). Germline V gene data show CDR1 as SGHDN and CDR2 as FVKESK. The CDR3 runs to 15 residues. Trimming took off 1 base at V and 4 bases at J, with 10 bases between the two ends. Here the CDR3 reads CASSQVQGRTGELFF. DNA of the CDR3: TGTGCCAGCAGCCAAGTCCAGGGGCGCACCGGGGAGCTGTTTTTT.

The V and J genes are TRBV5-1 and TRBJ2-7; TRBD2 matches 12 bases. Trimming removed 0 bases from V and 6 bases from J; junction bases left unmatched: 7. Germline values: CDR1 SGHRS, CDR2 YFSETQ. This CDR3 is built from 16 residues. CDR3 residues: CASSLAATSGSVEQYF. For the CDR3, the DNA is TGCGCCAGCAGCTTGGCCGCGACTAGCGGGAGTGTCGAGCAGTACTTC.

This clone was observed a single time. The chain carries TRBV3-1 (or the pseudogene TRBV3-2) and TRBJ2-1; 7 positions agree with TRBD2. V shed 4 bases, J shed 6 bases, and the junction held 6 bases outside the gene matches. This CDR3 has 14 amino acids. From germline, CDR1 is LGHDT and CDR2 YNNKEL (reference sequence). CDR3 protein: CASSLRTRVNEQFF. CDR3 coding DNA: TGTGCCAGCAGCCTGAGGACTAGGGTCAATGAGCAGTTCTTC.

The chain has TRBV6-1 and TRBJ1-2; TRBD1 might be the D (5 bases). The germline V gene encodes CDR1 MNHNS and CDR2 SASEGT. Trimming stripped 2 bases from V and 2 bases from J, with 9 bases between. The CDR3 sequence is 14 residues long. CDR3 DNA: TGTGCCAGCAGTGAAAGCAGGGCGAACTATGGCTACACCTTC. Its protein product is CASSESRANYGYTF.

The V and J genes are TRBV5-6 and TRBJ1-4, with D possibly being TRBD1 (5 bases). V lost 1 base, J lost 0 bases, and 10 bases lay in between. CDR3 length: 16 residues. Germline lookup yields CDR1 SGHDT and CDR2 YYEEEE. The DNA for the CDR3 is TGTGCCAGCAGCTTGCAGGGACTTGCAACTAATGAAAAACTGTTTTTT. This translates into CASSLQGLATNEKLFF.

The V and J genes are TRBV5-6 and TRBJ1-1; the match to TRBD1 covers 9 bases. This CDR3 is built from 15 residues. Trimming cost V 4 bases and J 1 base; bases outside gene matches: 5. CDR1 and CDR2 from the germline V gene are SGHDT and YYEEEE. The DNA for the CDR3 is TGTGCCAGCAGCCCGGGACAGGGTAGGAACACTGAAGCTTTCTTT. Amino acids: CASSPGQGRNTEAFF.

The V call is TRBV3-1 (or the pseudogene TRBV3-2), the J call TRBJ2-3; D unclear. This CDR3 region has 15 residues. Per germline, CDR1 LGHDT and CDR2 YNNKEL (reference sequence). V was cut by 1 base and J by 3 bases, with 11 bases left in between. This CDR3 is CASSQAGPSTDTQYF. The CDR3 DNA sequence: TGTGCCAGCAGCCAAGCAGGCCCCTCAACAGATACGCAGTATTTT.

The chain carries TRBV24-1 and TRBJ2-4; D call uncertain. V lost 1 base to trimming and J lost 6 bases, with 3 bases between them. In germline, CDR1 is KGHDR, CDR2 SFDVKD. There are 12 residues in the CDR3. The CDR3 nucleotides are TGTGCCACCAGTGATTTCGGAAACATTCAGTACTTC. Translation gives CATSDFGNIQYF.

The chain joins TRBV5-1 to TRBJ1-4; TRBD1 might be the D (5 bases). Germline V CDR1 and CDR2: SGHRS, YFSETQ. V was pared by 4 bases and J by 8 bases, with 15 bases between. This CDR3 contains 14 residues. The CDR3 coding sequence is TGCGCCAGCAGCCCCTCGGGGGGAGAAGAAAAACTGTTTTTT. It yields the protein CASSPSGGEEKLFF.

The chain recombines TRBV7-2 with TRBJ1-6; 9 bases agree with TRBD1. CDR3 length: 15 residues. Germline assignment: CDR1 SGHTA and CDR2 FQGNSA. Germline trimming cut 4 bases from V and 10 bases from J; bases unmatched to any gene: 8. In DNA, the CDR3 is TGTGCCAGCAGCTCTACAGGGGGCATAGGGTCACCCCTCCACTTT. This gives the protein CASSSTGGIGSPLHF.

V is TRBV5-1 and J is TRBJ1-4; D is undetermined. CDR1 and CDR2 from the germline V gene are SGHRS and YFSETQ. Trimming took off 0 bases at V and 0 bases at J, with 6 bases between the two ends. The CDR3 runs 15 residues. The CDR3: CASSLDGSTNEKLFF. The CDR3 DNA follows: TGCGCCAGCAGCTTGGATGGCTCAACTAATGAAAAACTGTTTTTT.

This clone has a single count. The chain has TRBV25-1 and TRBJ2-2; TRBD1 matches at 8 bases. This CDR3 has 15 amino acids. CDR1 and CDR2 from the germline V gene are MGHDK and SYGVNS. V lost 4 bases to trimming and J lost 4 bases; unmatched junction nucleotides: 5. The CDR3 loop reads CASSARGLITGELFF. The CDR3 nucleotides are TGTGCCAGCAGTGCCAGGGGGCTAATCACCGGGGAGCTGTTTTTT.

J is TRBJ1-6 and V is TRBV3-1 (or the pseudogene TRBV3-2); 8 bases are a match to TRBD1. The V segment lost 7 bases and the J segment 2 bases; nucleotides outside the gene matches: 10. CDR3 size: 17 residues. From germline, CDR1 is LGHDT and CDR2 YNNKEL (reference sequence). This chain's CDR3 is CASKKVTGDPYNSPLHF. The CDR3 bases are TGTGCCAGCAAAAAAGTGACAGGGGACCCCTATAATTCACCCCTCCACTTT.

The chain combines TRBV5-1 with TRBJ1-1; D uncertain. V was trimmed by 4 bases and J by 0 bases, leaving 7 bases between them. The V gene's germline CDR1 is SGHRS and CDR2 YFSETQ. This CDR3 region has 13 residues. The CDR3 DNA reads as TGCGCCAGCAGCCAACTAGTGAACACTGAAGCTTTCTTT. Its protein product is CASSQLVNTEAFF.

The rearrangement joins TRBV7-2 to TRBJ2-1; perhaps TRBD1 as D (5 bases). The CDR3 contains 15 residues. V was clipped by 3 bases and J by 2 bases, with 11 bases between them. Germline V gives CDR1 SGHTA, CDR2 FQGNSA. CDR3 sequence (DNA): TGTGCCAGCAGCTTGGGCAGGGAAACCTACAATGAGCAGTTCTTC. Translating it yields CASSLGRETYNEQFF.

The gene calls are TRBV7-9 and TRBJ2-1, with D uncertain. CDR1 and CDR2 from the germline V gene are SEHNR and FQNEAQ (reference sequence). The CDR3 totals 12 residues. The V gene lost 4 bases and the J gene lost 8 bases, with 9 bases spanning the gap. As DNA, the CDR3 is TGTGCCAGCAGCTCCCTTATCGATGAGCAGTTCTTC. This codes for CASSSLIDEQFF.

A few counts support this clone. The rearrangement joins TRBV27 to TRBJ1-5; 7 bases match TRBD1. This CDR3 has 15 residues. Germline CDR1 is MNHEY and CDR2 is SMNVEV (reference sequence). V dropped 5 bases and J dropped 1; count of bases not matched to a gene: 5. The DNA of the CDR3 is TGTGCCAGCAGTGCCTGGACAGGAAGCAATCAGCCCCAGCATTTT. This encodes CASSAWTGSNQPQHF.

The chain links TRBV29-1 to TRBJ1-2; 9 bases map to TRBD1. V shed 6 bases and J 2 bases; nucleotides not matched to a gene: 1. This CDR3 has 12 residues. Germline V gene lookup returns CDR1 SQVTM and CDR2 ANQGSEA. This chain's CDR3 is CSVGTGNYGYTF. The CDR3 DNA reads as TGCAGCGTAGGGACAGGGAACTATGGCTACACCTTC.